Below are 15 T cell receptor beta chains sequenced from a single sample in a study of shared clonotypes between healthy human individuals. The method was immunoSEQ multiplex PCR; TCRdb's version includes in-frame clones alone and lacks a portion of them. In the table there are 550,000 to 650,000 clones, roughly 96% of which are singletons. Terminally differentiated effector memory CD45RA+ cells were excluded by CCR7 positive selection of CD45RO-negative cells. The sequenced sample consisted of naive CD8+ T cells sorted from blood. The source is a woman in her twenties or thirties in good health.

The sample holds one count of this clone. This rearrangement joins TRBV28 to TRBJ1-1; D perhaps matches TRBD1 (6 bases). The germline V gene has CDR1 MDHEN and CDR2 SYDVKM. The length of the CDR3 is 12 residues. The germline V and J ends were trimmed by 6 bases and 5 bases, with 10 bases remaining between them. Here the CDR3 reads CASSRGGTEAFF. The CDR3 DNA reads as TGTGCCAGCAGCAGGGGCGGGACTGAAGCTTTCTTT.

J is TRBJ2-7 and V is TRBV11-1; D not certain. The CDR3 extends over 13 amino acids. V was trimmed by 5 bases and J by 4 bases, leaving 12 bases between them. The germline V gene has CDR1 SGHAT and CDR2 FQDESV (reference sequence). The CDR3 sequence: CASSNEGGYEQYF. DNA for the CDR3: TGTGCCAGCAGCAACGAAGGCGGTTACGAGCAGTACTTC.

The chain recombines TRBV11-2 with TRBJ2-3; no clear D gene. The CDR3 consists of 17 residues. CDR1 and CDR2 (germline): SGHAT, FQNNGV. The V end was cut by 1 base, the J end by 2 bases, with 16 bases between. DNA of the CDR3: TGTGCCAGCAGCTTAGGCGTCCAGGCGTCCCCCACAGATACGCAGTATTTT. It translates to CASSLGVQASPTDTQYF.

The genes are TRBV7-9 and TRBJ2-3; 14 bases fit TRBD2. The V gene end was trimmed by 3 bases and the J gene end by 4 bases; junction bases not matched to a gene: 3. The CDR3 has 16 amino acids. CDR1 and CDR2 (germline): SEHNR, FQNEAQ (reference sequence). CDR3: CASSFGTSGSPDTQYF. The CDR3 nucleotides are TGTGCCAGCAGCTTTGGGACTAGCGGGAGCCCAGATACGCAGTATTTT.

The rearrangement joins TRBV27 to TRBJ1-2; TRBD1 aligns across 7 bases. J lost 4 bases, V lost 6 bases, and 8 bases had no gene match. Germline V gives CDR1 MNHEY, CDR2 SMNVEV (reference sequence). The CDR3 spans 14 residues. CDR3 loop: CASSSRTGLYGYTF. Written as DNA, the CDR3 is TGTGCCAGCAGCTCTCGGACAGGACTCTATGGCTACACCTTC.

V is TRBV9 and J is TRBJ2-1; D gene unclear. Per the germline V gene, CDR1 is SGDLS and CDR2 is YYNGEE. V was shortened by 4 bases and J by 4 bases, with 6 bases between the two germline ends. The CDR3 extends over 12 amino acids. CDR3 DNA sequence: TGTGCCAGCAGCTCTGTATACAATGAGCAGTTCTTC. This sequence encodes CASSSVYNEQFF.

Here the CDR3 DNA reads TGTGCCAGCGCACAGAGGACTAGCGGGAGAAGCAATGAGCAGTTCTTC. This gives the protein CASAQRTSGRSNEQFF. The chain joins TRBV13 to TRBJ2-1; 13 bases fit TRBD2. J was trimmed by 6 bases and V by 8 bases; bases with no gene match: 10. Per germline, CDR1 PRHDT and CDR2 FYEKMQ (reference sequence). The CDR3 consists of 16 residues.

The rearrangement links TRBV2 to TRBJ1-5, with D possibly matching TRBD1 (5 bases). The germline gives CDR1 SNHLY, CDR2 FYNNEI. V was pared by 3 bases and J by 8 bases, with 11 bases between. The CDR3 spans 13 residues. This CDR3 reads CASSDRDSKPQHF. The CDR3 nucleotides are TGTGCCAGCAGTGACCGGGACTCGAAGCCCCAGCATTTT.

The CDR3 reads CASSLEGGPRDTQYF. The CDR3 DNA is TGTGCCAGCAGCTTAGAAGGGGGCCCCAGAGATACGCAGTATTTT. The chain has TRBV7-6 and TRBJ2-3; 7 bases are a match to TRBD1. The CDR3 is 15 residues long. Germline V gives CDR1 SGHVS, CDR2 FNYEAQ. V gave up 1 base and J gave up 5 bases; unmatched junction bases: 6.

J is TRBJ2-3 and V is TRBV10-2; possibly TRBD2 for D (6 bases). Germline-derived CDR1 and CDR2 are WSHSY and SAAADI. This CDR3 has 12 residues. Trimming pared 5 bases from V and 3 bases from J, leaving 6 bases between. CDR3 residues: CASSRETDTQYF. The CDR3 DNA sequence: TGCGCCAGCAGTCGGGAGACAGATACGCAGTATTTT.

The chain couples TRBV5-6 to TRBJ2-5; a possible D gene is TRBD2 (6 bases). The CDR3 runs 14 residues. Per germline, CDR1 SGHDT and CDR2 YYEEEE. The V end was cut by 3 bases, the J end by 1 base, with 10 bases between. The CDR3 spells CASSWEASQETQYF. CDR3 coding DNA: TGTGCCAGCAGCTGGGAGGCTAGCCAAGAGACCCAGTACTTC.

This chain joins TRBV6-6 and TRBJ2-1, with D perhaps TRBD2 (5 bases). V was pared by 4 bases and J by 6 bases, with 13 bases between. Looked up from germline, CDR1 is MNHNY and CDR2 is SVGAGI (reference sequence). This CDR3 has 14 residues. This CDR3 reads CASSSVGVRNEQFF. The CDR3 DNA follows: TGTGCCAGCAGTTCCGTCGGGGTGCGCAATGAGCAGTTCTTC.

The chain is built from TRBV7-8 and TRBJ2-1; a weak D match, TRBD1 (6 bases). The CDR3 extends over 15 amino acids. Germline V lookup: CDR1 SGHVS, CDR2 FQNEAQ. V lost 1 base and J 2 bases, leaving 9 bases between the germline ends. The CDR3 DNA sequence: TGTGCCAGCAGCTTAGAGGGGGTCGCCTACAATGAGCAGTTCTTC. It specifies CASSLEGVAYNEQFF.

The chain is built from TRBV15 and TRBJ1-1; TRBD1 might be the D (5 bases). V lost 5 bases and J 4 bases, leaving 14 bases between the germline ends. The germline V gene encodes CDR1 LNHNV and CDR2 YYDKDF (reference sequence). CDR3 length equals 14 residues. The CDR3 spells CATSPVSGGTEAFF. The DNA of the CDR3 is TGTGCCACCAGCCCCGTAAGTGGGGGCACTGAAGCTTTCTTT.

This chain connects TRBV7-2 to TRBJ2-5, with D possibly matching TRBD1 (6 bases). The CDR3 consists of 16 residues. CDR1 is SGHTA, CDR2 FQGNSA, per germline. V was pared by 5 bases and J by 0 bases, with 16 bases between. CDR3 residues: CASSPAYTGNQETQYF. The CDR3 DNA is TGTGCCAGCAGCCCCGCCTACACAGGGAACCAAGAGACCCAGTACTTC.